The T cell receptor (beta chain) under discussion was sequenced for a study of T-cell memory formation after mild COVID-19. TCRdb re-derived calls from the 5' RACE reads in MiXCR, one entry per CDR3 protein. The table includes 250,000 to 350,000 distinct CDR3 sequences, roughly an eighth detected once. This clonotype was found a few times. What it binds is not known. J gave up 3 bases and V 0 bases, and 1 base lay outside the gene matches. The CDR3 covers 15 residues. The germline V gene has CDR1 SEHNR and CDR2 FQNEAQ (reference sequence). Findings of the study overall: Memory cells collected pre-infection included some clones that later responded, suggesting cross-reactive memory joined. The CD4+ clones that contracted clustered mainly within CM and EM, and the CD8+ clones concentrated in EMRA. For second-wave clones that peaked at day 37, SARS-CoV-2 specificity went unverified.

This receptor was obtained from a man aged 18 to 30 who had mild COVID-19 (a few samples of this study predate the infection). Cell type and time point are not known. Sequencing was performed on PBMCs or a T cell subset sorted from them (not recorded which). This sequence joins TRBV7-9 and TRBJ2-3; 9 bases fit TRBD2. This CDR3 reads CASSLAGLATDTQYF. For the CDR3, the DNA is TGTGCCAGCAGCTTAGCGGGACTAGCAACAGATACGCAGTATTTT.